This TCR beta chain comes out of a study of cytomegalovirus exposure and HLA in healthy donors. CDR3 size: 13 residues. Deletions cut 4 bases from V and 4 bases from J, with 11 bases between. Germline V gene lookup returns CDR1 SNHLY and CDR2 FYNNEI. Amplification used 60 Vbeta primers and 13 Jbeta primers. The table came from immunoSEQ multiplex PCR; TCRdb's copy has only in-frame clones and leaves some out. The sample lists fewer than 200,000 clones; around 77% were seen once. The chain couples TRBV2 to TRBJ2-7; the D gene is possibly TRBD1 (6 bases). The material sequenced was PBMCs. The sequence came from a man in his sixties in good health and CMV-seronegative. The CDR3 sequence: CASSGRRGYEQYF. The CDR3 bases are TGTGCCAGCAGTGGGCGCAGGGGTTACGAGCAGTACTTC. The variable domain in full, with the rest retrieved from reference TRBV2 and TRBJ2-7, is EPEVTQTPSHQVTQMGQEVILRCVPISNHLYFYWYRQILGQKVEFLVSFYNNEISEKSEIFDDQFSVERPDGSNFTLKIRSTKLEDSAMYFCASSGRRGYEQYFGPGTRLTVT.